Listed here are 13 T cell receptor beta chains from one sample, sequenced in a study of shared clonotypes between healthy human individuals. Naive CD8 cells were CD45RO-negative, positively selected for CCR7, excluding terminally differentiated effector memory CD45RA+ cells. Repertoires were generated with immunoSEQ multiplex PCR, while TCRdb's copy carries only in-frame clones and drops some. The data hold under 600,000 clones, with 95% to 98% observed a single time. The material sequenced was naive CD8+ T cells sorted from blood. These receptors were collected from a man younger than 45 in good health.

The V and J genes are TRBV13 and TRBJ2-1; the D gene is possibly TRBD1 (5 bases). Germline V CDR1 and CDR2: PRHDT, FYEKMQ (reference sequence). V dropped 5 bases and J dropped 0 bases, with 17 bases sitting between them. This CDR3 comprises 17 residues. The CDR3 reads CASSPMGSRGSYNEQFF. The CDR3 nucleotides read TGTGCCAGCAGCCCCATGGGTTCTAGGGGCTCCTACAATGAGCAGTTCTTC.

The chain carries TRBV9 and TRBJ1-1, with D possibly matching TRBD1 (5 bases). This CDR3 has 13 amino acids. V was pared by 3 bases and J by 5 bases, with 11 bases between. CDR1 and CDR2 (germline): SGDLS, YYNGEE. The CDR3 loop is CASSGGWGTEAFF. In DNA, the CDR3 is TGTGCCAGCAGCGGGGGCTGGGGAACTGAAGCTTTCTTT.

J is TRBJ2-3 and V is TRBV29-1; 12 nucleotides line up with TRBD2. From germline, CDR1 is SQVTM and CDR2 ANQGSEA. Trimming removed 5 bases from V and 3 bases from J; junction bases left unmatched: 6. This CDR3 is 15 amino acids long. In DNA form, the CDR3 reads TGCAGCGTTTATCTAGCGGGAGGGACGACAGATACGCAGTATTTT. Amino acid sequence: CSVYLAGGTTDTQYF.

The CDR3, as DNA: TGTGCCAGCAGCGCCGAACTAGCGGGAGGTTACAATGAGCAGTTCTTC. As protein: CASSAELAGGYNEQFF. This chain links TRBV11-2 with TRBJ2-1; 12 bases fit TRBD2. In germline, CDR1 is SGHAT, CDR2 FQNNGV. V lost 5 bases, J lost 4 bases, and 6 bases stayed unmatched. The CDR3 has 16 amino acids. The whole variable domain, remainder taken from reference TRBV11-2 and TRBJ2-1, is EAGVAQSPRYKIIEKRQSVAFWCNPISGHATLYWYQQILGQGPKLLIQFQNNGVVDDSQLPKDRFSAERLKGVDSTLKIQPAKLEDSAVYLCASSAELAGGYNEQFFGPGTRLTVL.

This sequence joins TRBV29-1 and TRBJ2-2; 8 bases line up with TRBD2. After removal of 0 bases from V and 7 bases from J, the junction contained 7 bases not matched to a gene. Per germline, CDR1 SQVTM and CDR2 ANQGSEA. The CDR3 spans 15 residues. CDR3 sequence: CSVEDRAGAIGELFF. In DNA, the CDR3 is TGCAGCGTTGAAGATCGAGCGGGAGCTATCGGGGAGCTGTTTTTT.

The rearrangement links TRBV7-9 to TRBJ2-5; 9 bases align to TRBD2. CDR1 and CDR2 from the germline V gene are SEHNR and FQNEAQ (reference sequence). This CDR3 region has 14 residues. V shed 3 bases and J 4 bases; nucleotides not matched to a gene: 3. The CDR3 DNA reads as TGTGCCAGCAGCTTCCTGACTAGCGGAGAGACCCAGTACTTC. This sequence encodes CASSFLTSGETQYF. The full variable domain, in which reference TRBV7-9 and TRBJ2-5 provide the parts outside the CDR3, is DTGVSQNPRHKITKRGQNVTFRCDPISEHNRLYWYRQTLGQGPEFLTYFQNEAQLEKSRLLSDRFSAERPKGSFSTLEIQRTEQGDSAMYLCASSFLTSGETQYFGPGTRLLVL.

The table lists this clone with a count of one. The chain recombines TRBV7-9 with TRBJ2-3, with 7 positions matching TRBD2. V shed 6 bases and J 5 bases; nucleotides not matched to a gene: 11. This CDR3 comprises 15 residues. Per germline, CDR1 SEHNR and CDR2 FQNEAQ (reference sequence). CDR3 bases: TGTGCCAGCAGAGGAAAGACTAGCCGGGGAGATACGCAGTATTTT. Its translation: CASRGKTSRGDTQYF. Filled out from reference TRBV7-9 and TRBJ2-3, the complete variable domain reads DTGVSQNPRHKITKRGQNVTFRCDPISEHNRLYWYRQTLGQGPEFLTYFQNEAQLEKSRLLSDRFSAERPKGSFSTLEIQRTEQGDSAMYLCASRGKTSRGDTQYFGPGTRLTVL.

CDR3 residues: CASSQAASYEQYF. The CDR3 DNA is TGTGCCAGCAGTCAAGCAGCCTCCTACGAGCAGTACTTC. The chain joins TRBV27 to TRBJ2-7; no definite D call. Between the trimmed V and J ends, which lost 5 bases and 0 bases, there was a span of 8 bases. Germline CDR1 MNHEY, CDR2 SMNVEV (reference sequence). The CDR3 is made up of 13 amino acids.

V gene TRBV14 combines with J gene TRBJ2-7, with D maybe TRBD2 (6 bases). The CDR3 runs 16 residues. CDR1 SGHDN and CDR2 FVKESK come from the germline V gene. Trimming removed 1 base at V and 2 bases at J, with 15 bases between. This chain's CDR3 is CASSQVGISGTYEQYF. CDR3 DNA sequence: TGTGCCAGCAGCCAAGTAGGGATTAGCGGCACCTACGAGCAGTACTTC. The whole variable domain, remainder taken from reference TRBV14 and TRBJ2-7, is EAGVTQFPSHSVIEKGQTVTLRCDPISGHDNLYWYRRVMGKEIKFLLHFVKESKQDESGMPNNRFLAERTGGTYSTLKVQPAELEDSGVYFCASSQVGISGTYEQYFGPGTRLTVT.

This CDR3 reads CASSPQGEVSYGYTF. The DNA for the CDR3 is TGTGCCAGCAGCCCACAGGGGGAAGTCAGCTATGGCTACACCTTC. V gene TRBV9 combines with J gene TRBJ1-2; 8 nucleotides line up with TRBD1. This CDR3 region has 15 residues. V was clipped by 4 bases and J by 4 bases; unmatched bases: 9. The V gene's germline CDR1 is SGDLS and CDR2 YYNGEE.

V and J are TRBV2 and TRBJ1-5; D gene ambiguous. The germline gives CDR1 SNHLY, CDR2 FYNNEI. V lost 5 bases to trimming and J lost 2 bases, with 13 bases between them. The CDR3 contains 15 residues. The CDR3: CASSITLGGNQPQHF. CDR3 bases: TGTGCCAGCAGTATAACCCTAGGAGGCAATCAGCCCCAGCATTTT.

CDR3 bases: TGTGCCAGCAGCCGGACAGGGGCAGCGGGGGGCAATCAGCCCCAGCATTTT. Translation: CASSRTGAAGGNQPQHF. This rearrangement joins TRBV28 to TRBJ1-5; TRBD1 agrees at 9 bases. This CDR3 has 17 amino acids. Trimming removed 6 bases from V and 2 bases from J; junction bases left unmatched: 11. The V gene's germline CDR1 is MDHEN and CDR2 SYDVKM.

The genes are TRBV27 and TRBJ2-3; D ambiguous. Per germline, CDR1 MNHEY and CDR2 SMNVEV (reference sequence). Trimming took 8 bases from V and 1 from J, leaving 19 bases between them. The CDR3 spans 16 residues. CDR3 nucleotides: TGTGCCAGCGGAACGGGTAGAGGCCCCCGCACAGATACGCAGTATTTT. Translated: CASGTGRGPRTDTQYF.